This T cell receptor (beta chain) was captured by sequencing in a study of blood T cell repertoires in COVID-19. Overall study context: Acute and convalescent COVID-19 samples came from the United States, Italy and Spain.

In the original workflow: It was from reference gene primer amplification that nucleated cell counts were estimated. Produced via immunoSEQ multiplex PCR; TCRdb's table is partial and in-frame only. The V and J calls and the clone size are those of that table, but D and trimming were determined from the DNA. Of under 55,000 clones in the sample, 70% to 85% were seen once. Germline CDR1 is SGDLS and CDR2 is YYNGEE. With 3 bases removed from V and 3 bases from J, the gap between germline ends came to 10 bases. The CDR3 extends over 14 amino acids. Sequencing input: peripheral blood. The chain uses TRBV9 and TRBJ2-1, with D perhaps TRBD1 (6 bases). The clonotype was recovered from a human donor in a cohort sampled during active COVID-19. The CDR3 protein is CASSARDNYNEQFF. The CDR3 region has the DNA TGTGCCAGCAGCGCCCGGGACAACTACAATGAGCAGTTCTTC.